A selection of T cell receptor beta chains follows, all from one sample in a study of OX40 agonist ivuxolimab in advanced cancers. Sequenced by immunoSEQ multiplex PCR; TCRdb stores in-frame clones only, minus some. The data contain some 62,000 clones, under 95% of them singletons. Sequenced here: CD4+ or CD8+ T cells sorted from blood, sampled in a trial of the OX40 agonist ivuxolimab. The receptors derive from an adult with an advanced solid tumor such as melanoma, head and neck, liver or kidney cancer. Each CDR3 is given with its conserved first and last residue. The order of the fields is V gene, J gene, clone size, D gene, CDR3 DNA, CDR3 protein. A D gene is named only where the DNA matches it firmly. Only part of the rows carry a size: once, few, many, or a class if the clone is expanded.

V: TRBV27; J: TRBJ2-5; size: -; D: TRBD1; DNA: TGTGCCAGCAGTTCATCGTGGCAGGGACAGGAGACCCAGTACTTC; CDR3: CASSSSWQGQETQYF
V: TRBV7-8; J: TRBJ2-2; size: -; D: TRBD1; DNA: TGTGCCAGCAGCCCCGGACAGGGGCGAACCGGGGAGCTGTTTTTT; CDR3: CASSPGQGRTGELFF
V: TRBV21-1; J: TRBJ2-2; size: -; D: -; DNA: TGTGCCAGCAGCAAACGGGCAGGGGGTCAGAACACCGGGGAGCTGTTTTTT; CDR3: CASSKRAGGQNTGELFF
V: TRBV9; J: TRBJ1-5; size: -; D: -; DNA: TGTGCCAGCAGCGTAGGAGGAGGGATAGGTCAGCCCCAGCATTTT; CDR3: CASSVGGGIGQPQHF
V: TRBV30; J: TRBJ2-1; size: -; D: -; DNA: TGTGCCTGGGGAAGGCGCGTGCGGACTCACAATGAGCAGTTCTTC; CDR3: CAWGRRVRTHNEQFF
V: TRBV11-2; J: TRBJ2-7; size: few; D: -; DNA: TGTGCCAGCAGCCCTGGGGGGGCAGGGTTCGAGCAGTACTTC; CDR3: CASSPGGAGFEQYF
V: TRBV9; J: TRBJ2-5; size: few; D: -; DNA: TGTGCCAGCAGCGTAGCTACGGGGACCCAGTACTTC; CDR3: CASSVATGTQYF
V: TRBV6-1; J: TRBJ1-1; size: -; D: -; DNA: TGTGCCAGCAGCCGCTACCGGGACAAAGACACTGAAGCTTTCTTT; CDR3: CASSRYRDKDTEAFF
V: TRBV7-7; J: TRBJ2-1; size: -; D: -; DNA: TGTGCTAGCAGCTTAGCGCCGGAGGGCCATGAGCAGTTCTTC; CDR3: CASSLAPEGHEQFF
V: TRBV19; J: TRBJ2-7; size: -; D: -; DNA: TGTGCCAGTAGTCTGGGGAAGCAATTCTACGAGCAGTACTTC; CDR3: CASSLGKQFYEQYF
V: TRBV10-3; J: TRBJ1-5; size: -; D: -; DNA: TGTGCCATCAGTGACCCGGGGACCAATCAGCCCCAGCATTTT; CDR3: CAISDPGTNQPQHF
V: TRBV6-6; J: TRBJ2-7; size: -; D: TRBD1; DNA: TGTGCCAGCAGTTACGGAGGACAGGGTTCCTACGAGCAGTACTTC; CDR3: CASSYGGQGSYEQYF
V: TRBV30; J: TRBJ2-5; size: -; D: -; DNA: TGTGCCTGGAGTGAGGACAACCTACAAGAGACCCAGTACTTC; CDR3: CAWSEDNLQETQYF
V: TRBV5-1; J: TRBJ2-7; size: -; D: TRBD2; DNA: TGCGCCAGCAGCTTGGCCCCCGCGGGAGGGTCCACAACCTACGAGCAGTACTTC; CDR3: CASSLAPAGGSTTYEQYF
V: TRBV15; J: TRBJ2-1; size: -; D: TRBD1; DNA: TGTGCCACCAGCAGAGATCGGGACAGCTCCTACAATGAGCAGTTCTTC; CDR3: CATSRDRDSSYNEQFF
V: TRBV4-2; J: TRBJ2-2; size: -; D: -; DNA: TGTGCCAGCAGATCCGAAGCCGGGATAGGTAACGGGGAGCTGTTTTTT; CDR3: CASRSEAGIGNGELFF
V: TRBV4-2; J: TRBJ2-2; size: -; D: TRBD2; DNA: TGTGCCAGCAGCCAAATGCGGGGGGCCCTGAACACCGGGGAGCTGTTTTTT; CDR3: CASSQMRGALNTGELFF
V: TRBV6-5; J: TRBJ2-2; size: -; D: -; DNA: TGTGCCAGCAGTTACTTAGGGTCCGGGGAGCTGTTTTTT; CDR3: CASSYLGSGELFF
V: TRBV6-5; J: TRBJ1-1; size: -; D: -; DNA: TGTGCCAGCAGTTACTCGGGGGGGCTAAGGACTGAAGCTTTCTTT; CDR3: CASSYSGGLRTEAFF
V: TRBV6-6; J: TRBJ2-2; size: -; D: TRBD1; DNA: TGTGCCAGCCGGACAGGGAACACCGGGGAGCTGTTTTTT; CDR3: CASRTGNTGELFF
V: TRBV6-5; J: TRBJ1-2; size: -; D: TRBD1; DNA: TGTGCCAGCAGTCCGACAGGGGAGGCGGGCTACACCTTC; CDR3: CASSPTGEAGYTF
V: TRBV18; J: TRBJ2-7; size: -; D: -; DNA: TGTGCCAGCTCACGGGACGGGGTCGACGAGCAGTACTTC; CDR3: CASSRDGVDEQYF
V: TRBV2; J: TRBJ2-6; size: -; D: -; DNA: TGTGCCAGCAGTGAAGGGGTCAGGCGCTCTGGGGCCAACGTCCTGACTTTC; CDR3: CASSEGVRRSGANVLTF
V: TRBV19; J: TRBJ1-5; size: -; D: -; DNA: TGTGCCAGTAGTATAACAGTCCAACGGCAGCCCCAGCATTTT; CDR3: CASSITVQRQPQHF
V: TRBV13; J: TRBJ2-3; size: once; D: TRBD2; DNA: TGTGCCAGCAGCTTATTGCGAATTGGACTAGTGGACCCAGATACGCAGTATTTT; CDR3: CASSLLRIGLVDPDTQYF
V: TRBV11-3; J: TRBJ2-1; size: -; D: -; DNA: TGTGCCAGCAGCTTAGTCCCCCTAGCTGTGAGCAATGAGCAGTTCTTC; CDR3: CASSLVPLAVSNEQFF
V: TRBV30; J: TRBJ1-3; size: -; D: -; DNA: TGTGCCTGGAGTGTAACGCGGTCCTCTGGAAACACCATATATTTT; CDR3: CAWSVTRSSGNTIYF
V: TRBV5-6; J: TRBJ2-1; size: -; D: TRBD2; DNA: TGTGCCAGCAGCCGGAGGTCTAGCGGGGCAGGTGAGCAGTTCTTC; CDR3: CASSRRSSGAGEQFF
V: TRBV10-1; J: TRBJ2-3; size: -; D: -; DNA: TGCGCCAGCAGTGAGTCAGCTAGCCCCGATACGCAGTATTTT; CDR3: CASSESASPDTQYF
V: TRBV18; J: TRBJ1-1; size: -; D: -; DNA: TGTGCCAGCTCACCACCTCACGGGGTTATGAACACTGAAGCTTTCTTT; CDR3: CASSPPHGVMNTEAFF
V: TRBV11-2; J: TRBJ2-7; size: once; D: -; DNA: TGTGCCAGCAGCTTAGACCCCGGGCTCCTGTACTTC; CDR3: CASSLDPGLLYF
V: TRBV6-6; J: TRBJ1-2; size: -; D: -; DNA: TGTGCCAGCAGTTACTTCGCAGGGACTTATGGCTACACCTTC; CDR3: CASSYFAGTYGYTF
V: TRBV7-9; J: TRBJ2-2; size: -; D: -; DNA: TGTGCCAGCAGCTTATTAGGTGCTGGCCCCGGGGAGCTGTTTTTT; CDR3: CASSLLGAGPGELFF
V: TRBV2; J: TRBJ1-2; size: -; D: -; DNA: TGTGCCAGCAGTGATCGGGGTGCCAATGGCTACACCTTC; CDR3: CASSDRGANGYTF
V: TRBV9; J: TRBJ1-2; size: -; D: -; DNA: TGTGCCAGCAGCGTAATGACCGAGAACTATGGCTACACCTTC; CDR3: CASSVMTENYGYTF
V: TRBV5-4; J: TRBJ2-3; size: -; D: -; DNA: TGTGCCAGCAGCTCGCAGGGTGTTACAGATACGCAGTATTTT; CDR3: CASSSQGVTDTQYF
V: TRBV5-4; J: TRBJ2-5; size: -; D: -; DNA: TGTGCCAGCAGCTTGGGACAGGACGTGCCAGAGACCCAGTACTTC; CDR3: CASSLGQDVPETQYF
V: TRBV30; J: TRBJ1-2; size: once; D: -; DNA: TGTGCCTGGAGTGTCGGGGATGGGAACGGCTACACCTTC; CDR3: CAWSVGDGNGYTF
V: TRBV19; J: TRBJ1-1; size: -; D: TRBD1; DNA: TGTGCCAGTAGTTTAGGGACAGGGAACACTGAAGCTTTCTTT; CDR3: CASSLGTGNTEAFF
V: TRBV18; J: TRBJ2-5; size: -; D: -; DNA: TGTGCCAGCTCACCACCGTGGGACACCCTCGGGGAGACCCAGTACTTC; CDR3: CASSPPWDTLGETQYF